This TCR beta chain was captured by sequencing in a study of T-cell reconstitution after alpha-beta-depleted transplantation in children. This sample's TCRbeta library carried unique molecular identifier barcodes. Using its own MiXCR run on the PCR reads, TCRdb lists one record per CDR3 protein. Of 200,000 to 250,000 distinct CDR3 sequences in the sample, approximately 9.9% were seen once. The CDR3 totals 12 residues. Trimming took off 3 bases at V and 10 bases at J, with 12 bases between the two ends. The germline V gene encodes CDR1 SGHTA and CDR2 FQGNSA. Of note for this clonotype: A much larger clone differs by one base, so this may be a read error.

The starting material was PBMCs from the stem cell graft donor, obtained from the stem cell graft. This sequence joins TRBV7-2 and TRBJ1-2; TRBD1 is a possible D gene (6 bases). The clonotype comes from a human donor who donated a stem cell graft to a child with SCID. DNA of the CDR3: TGTGCCAGCAGCTTTTCAGGGGCTGACTACACCTTC. This translates into CASSFSGADYTF.